This entry lists 30 T cell receptor beta chains sequenced from one sample in a study of cytomegalovirus exposure and HLA in healthy donors (dated by TCRdb to the late 2010s). Library preparation employed the immunoSEQ multiplex PCR assay. A mixture of 60 forward primers for TCR Vbeta segments and 13 reverse primers for TCR Jbeta segments was used in the multiplex PCR. TCRdb stores this immuneACCESS table with in-frame sequences only. Part of the clones is absent; in the studies checked, under half of the shortfall reflects unresolved V genes, and no reason is known for the rest. This sample comprises 60,000 to 75,000 clones, under 85% of them detected only once. The top ten clonotypes cover around 10% of the sample. The sample taken for sequencing was PBMCs. These TCRs come from a woman aged 55-75 years in good health and CMV-seropositive.

V and J are TRBV6-6 and TRBJ2-7, with 8 positions matching TRBD2. Germline V gives CDR1 MNHNY, CDR2 SVGAGI (reference sequence). V dropped 3 bases and J dropped 5; count of bases not matched to a gene: 12. CDR3 length equals 16 residues. In DNA form, the CDR3 reads TGTGCCAGCAGTTATCTAGTAGGCGGGGGGCCCCACGAGCAGTACTTC. It is translated as CASSYLVGGGPHEQYF.

The chain couples TRBV11-2 to TRBJ1-1; 9 nucleotides agree with TRBD1. CDR1 and CDR2 from the germline V gene are SGHAT and FQNNGV. The CDR3 spans 14 residues. Losses at the gene ends were 5 bases for V and 4 bases for J; bases not matched to a gene: 5. The CDR3, as DNA: TGTGCCAGCAGCGCCCGACAGGGGGGCACTGAAGCTTTCTTT. Translated: CASSARQGGTEAFF.

V usage is TRBV9 and J usage is TRBJ2-2; the D gene is possibly TRBD1 (6 bases). Trimming left V 3 bases short and J 6 bases short, with 18 bases between. Germline V gene sequence: CDR1 SGDLS, CDR2 YYNGEE. The CDR3 length is 16 residues. CDR3 DNA: TGTGCCAGCAGCGCCACAGGGTTCATGGGCGCCGGGGAGCTGTTTTTT. Protein product: CASSATGFMGAGELFF.

The V and J genes are TRBV2 and TRBJ2-1; 8 bases map to TRBD1. Per the germline V gene, CDR1 is SNHLY and CDR2 is FYNNEI. This CDR3 has 15 residues. Trimming removed 6 bases from V and 5 bases from J; junction bases left unmatched: 9. The CDR3 DNA reads as TGTGCCAGCAGAGACAGGGGCGCGGGGAACAATGAGCAGTTCTTC. It codes for CASRDRGAGNNEQFF.

The CDR3 DNA reads as TGCGCCAGCAGCGGAGGGGCTGGAAACACCATATATTTT. Translating gives CASSGGAGNTIYF. This rearrangement joins TRBV5-1 to TRBJ1-3; possibly TRBD1 for D (5 bases). The CDR3 runs to 13 residues. The V end was cut by 4 bases, the J end by 2 bases, with 7 bases between. The germline CDR1 and CDR2 sequences are SGHRS and YFSETQ.

CDR3 in amino acids: CATSRGTGDTGELFF. CDR3 DNA: TGTGCCACCAGCAGAGGGACAGGGGACACCGGGGAGCTGTTTTTT. The J gene is TRBJ2-2, the V gene TRBV15, with 9 bases lining up with TRBD1. J lost 3 bases, V lost 1 base, and 0 bases had no gene match. Germline V gene lookup returns CDR1 LNHNV and CDR2 YYDKDF (reference sequence). The CDR3 runs 15 residues.

The V and J genes are TRBV7-3 and TRBJ1-1; TRBD1 agrees at 8 bases. Germline lookup yields CDR1 SGHTA and CDR2 FQGTGA. V was pared by 5 bases and J by 4 bases, with 6 bases of the junction left unmatched. CDR3 length equals 14 residues. The CDR3 sequence is CASSNGQGGTEAFF. The CDR3 DNA reads TGTGCCAGCAGCAACGGACAGGGAGGCACTGAAGCTTTCTTT. Complete variable domain (other parts from reference TRBV7-3 and TRBJ1-1): GAGVSQTPSNKVTEKGKYVELRCDPISGHTALYWYRQSLGQGPEFLIYFQGTGAADDSGLPNDRFFAVRPEGSVSTLKIQRTERGDSAVYLCASSNGQGGTEAFFGQGTRLTVV.

This rearrangement joins TRBV5-1 to TRBJ1-2; 9 nucleotides match TRBD1. Trimming at V came to 6 bases and at J to 3 bases, leaving 3 bases not matched to a gene. The length of the CDR3 is 13 residues. Per germline, CDR1 SGHRS and CDR2 YFSETQ. DNA of the CDR3: TGCGCCAGCACCTGGGACAGGGACTATGGCTACACCTTC. The encoded protein is CASTWDRDYGYTF.

J is TRBJ1-1 and V is TRBV6-1, with TRBD1 as a possible D gene (5 bases). This CDR3 is 14 amino acids long. The ends were cut back, 7 bases at V and 3 bases at J, with 15 bases in the middle. CDR1 is MNHNS, CDR2 SASEGT, per germline. The DNA of the CDR3 is TGTGCCAGCACCCATAGTGGGGGGGACACTGAAGCTTTCTTT. Its translation is CASTHSGGDTEAFF.

This clone was counted only a few times. The chain has TRBV5-1 and TRBJ1-1; tentative D call: TRBD1 (5 bases). This CDR3 region has 13 residues. The V end lost 1 base, the J end lost 1 base, and 5 bases lay between the germline ends. Germline V lookup: CDR1 SGHRS, CDR2 YFSETQ. CDR3 sequence (DNA): TGCGCCAGCAGCTTGCAGGGGAACACTGAAGCTTTCTTT. Its translation is CASSLQGNTEAFF. Drawing the rest from reference TRBV5-1 and TRBJ1-1, the complete variable domain is KAGVTQTPRYLIKTRGQQVTLSCSPISGHRSVSWYQQTPGQGLQFLFEYFSETQRNKGNFPGRFSGRQFSNSRSEMNVSTLELGDSALYLCASSLQGNTEAFFGQGTRLTVV.

This chain connects TRBV5-4 to TRBJ2-5; the D gene is possibly TRBD1 (6 bases). Looked up from germline, CDR1 is SGHNT and CDR2 is YYREEE (reference sequence). The CDR3 has 14 amino acids. The V gene lost 5 bases and the J gene lost 2 bases, with 13 bases spanning the gap. This CDR3 reads CASSSGASQETQYF. For the CDR3, the DNA is TGTGCCAGCAGTTCAGGGGCTAGTCAAGAGACCCAGTACTTC.

There are a few counts of this clone. The CDR3 coding sequence is TGCGCCAGCAGCTTAGCAGGGCCTGGGGCCAACGTCCTGACTTTC. It yields the protein CASSLAGPGANVLTF. This chain uses TRBV5-1 with TRBJ2-6, with D maybe TRBD1 (5 bases). V was shortened by 2 bases and J by 2 bases, with 8 bases between the two germline ends. CDR1 SGHRS and CDR2 YFSETQ come from the germline V gene. CDR3 length equals 15 residues.

This chain joins TRBV6-6 and TRBJ2-2; a weak D match, TRBD2 (6 bases). The CDR3 is 13 residues long. V was shortened by 8 bases and J by 5 bases, with 12 bases between the two germline ends. Germline-derived CDR1 and CDR2 are MNHNY and SVGAGI (reference sequence). In DNA, the CDR3 is TGTGCCAGCCAGAAAGCGGGTACCGGGGAGCTGTTTTTT. It codes for CASQKAGTGELFF.

The rearrangement uses TRBV2 and TRBJ2-2; 8 nucleotides agree with TRBD1. The trim removed 7 bases at V and 1 base at J, leaving 2 bases unmatched. Germline CDR1 reads SNHLY; CDR2 reads FYNNEI. There are 14 residues in the CDR3. CDR3 DNA: TGTGCCAGCACCGGGACAGGGAACACCGGGGAGCTGTTTTTT. It yields the protein CASTGTGNTGELFF.

This clone appeared a few times. The chain carries TRBV10-2 and TRBJ1-2; D perhaps matches TRBD1 (5 bases). Per the germline V gene, CDR1 is WSHSY and CDR2 is SAAADI. The CDR3 covers 15 residues. The V end was cut by 2 bases, the J end by 3 bases, with 13 bases between. CDR3 sequence reads: CASSEGLTEHYGYTF. CDR3 DNA: TGCGCCAGCAGTGAGGGGTTGACAGAGCACTATGGCTACACCTTC.

The chain is built from TRBV7-6 and TRBJ1-1; 7 nucleotides line up with TRBD1. Per germline, CDR1 SGHVS and CDR2 FNYEAQ. The CDR3 consists of 14 residues. V was pared by 4 bases and J by 1 base, with 3 bases of the junction left unmatched. The CDR3 coding sequence is TGTGCCAGCAGCTACAGGGGAGGGAACACTGAAGCTTTCTTT. Residues: CASSYRGGNTEAFF.

The CDR3 DNA is TGTGCCAGCAGCCCCTACCAGGGGGAGTATGGCTACACCTTC. Residues: CASSPYQGEYGYTF. The chain combines TRBV5-6 with TRBJ1-2; 7 bases match TRBD1. Looked up from germline, CDR1 is SGHDT and CDR2 is YYEEEE. This CDR3 region has 14 residues. The junction had 8 bases not matched to a gene; V was cut back by 4 bases and J by 5 bases.

This rearrangement joins TRBV19 to TRBJ1-2; 11 bases match TRBD1. CDR3 size: 15 residues. Per germline, CDR1 LNHDA and CDR2 SQIVND (reference sequence). The V and J ends lost 8 bases and 4 bases, in that order; junction bases with no gene match: 9. Here the CDR3 reads CASVEDRGRFYGYTF. CDR3 coding DNA: TGTGCCAGTGTGGAGGACAGGGGGCGCTTCTATGGCTACACCTTC.

This chain links TRBV27 with TRBJ2-5; perhaps TRBD1 as D (8 bases). V was trimmed by 5 bases and J by 4 bases, leaving 14 bases between them. CDR3 length: 14 amino acids. Germline V lookup: CDR1 MNHEY, CDR2 SMNVEV (reference sequence). CDR3 sequence (DNA): TGTGCCAGCAGTCCACAGGGGGAGGGAGAGACCCAGTACTTC. Translating gives CASSPQGEGETQYF.

The chain links TRBV19 to TRBJ1-4, with TRBD1 identical over 12 bases. The germline V gene has CDR1 LNHDA and CDR2 SQIVND (reference sequence). The length of the CDR3 is 16 residues. The V gene end was trimmed by 6 bases and the J gene end by 8 bases; junction bases not matched to a gene: 10. CDR3 residues: CASSLIPGQGAEKLFF. DNA of the CDR3: TGTGCCAGTAGCCTCATTCCGGGACAGGGGGCAGAAAAACTGTTTTTT. Full variable domain (outside the CDR3, taken from reference TRBV19 and TRBJ1-4): DGGITQSPKYLFRKEGQNVTLSCEQNLNHDAMYWYRQDPGQGLRLIYYSQIVNDFQKGDIAEGYSVSREKKESFPLTVTSAQKNPTAFYLCASSLIPGQGAEKLFFGSGTQLSVL.

The chain recombines TRBV7-9 with TRBJ1-5; 9 bases line up with TRBD1. V trimming: 5 bases; J trimming: 7 bases; junction bases outside the gene matches: 9. This CDR3 is 15 amino acids long. Germline V lookup: CDR1 SEHNR, CDR2 FQNEAQ (reference sequence). The CDR3 coding sequence is TGTGCCAGCAGCCCCTTCGGACAGGGGAAGCAGCCCCAGCATTTT. Translated, it gives CASSPFGQGKQPQHF.

This clone was detected only once. V is TRBV2 and J is TRBJ1-1; TRBD1 matches at 10 bases. CDR1 SNHLY and CDR2 FYNNEI come from the germline V gene. The CDR3 consists of 14 residues. With 8 bases clipped from V and 0 bases from J, the junction kept 3 bases outside the gene matches. CDR3 DNA: TGTGCCAGCCGGGACAGGGGTATGAACACTGAAGCTTTCTTT. Translated, it gives CASRDRGMNTEAFF.

This chain connects TRBV6-1 to TRBJ1-1, with no clear D. The V gene's germline CDR1 is MNHNS and CDR2 SASEGT. The CDR3 covers 13 residues. The V end was cut by 6 bases, the J end by 5 bases, with 13 bases between. CDR3 sequence reads: CASSELEGTEAFF. CDR3 DNA sequence: TGTGCCAGCAGCGAACTTGAGGGAACTGAAGCTTTCTTT.

This chain uses TRBV19 with TRBJ1-2, with no clear D. Germline lookup yields CDR1 LNHDA and CDR2 SQIVND (reference sequence). Trimming removed 10 bases from V and 8 bases from J, with 20 bases in between. This CDR3 contains 13 residues. The CDR3 here is CATSPGLGLGYTF. For the CDR3, the DNA is TGTGCCACCTCACCCGGACTGGGATTAGGCTACACCTTC.

The chain has TRBV23-1 and TRBJ1-1; no clear D gene. TRBV23-1 counts as an open reading frame of uncertain function. This CDR3 spans 11 amino acids. The germline V and J ends were trimmed by 2 bases and 7 bases, with 5 bases remaining between them. The CDR3 nucleotides read TGCGCCAGCAGTCAAGGCGGTGAAGCTTTCTTT. Protein product: CASSQGGEAFF.

The chain carries TRBV9 and TRBJ2-3, with a tentative D call TRBD2 (6 bases). Germline assignment: CDR1 SGDLS and CDR2 YYNGEE. The CDR3 length is 14 residues. V gave up 6 bases and J gave up 1 base, with 12 bases separating them. CDR3 protein: CASTRGGGTDTQYF. DNA for the CDR3: TGTGCCAGCACCCGCGGCGGGGGCACAGATACGCAGTATTTT.

The rearrangement uses TRBV11-3 and TRBJ2-5; tentatively, D is TRBD2 (6 bases). Trimming took off 4 bases at V and 6 bases at J, with 18 bases between the two ends. The CDR3 covers 15 residues. CDR1 is SGHNT and CDR2 is YENEEA in the germline V gene. The CDR3 DNA reads as TGTGCCAGCAGCTCCTCCGGGAGTCGGAAACAGACCCAGTACTTC. Translating gives CASSSSGSRKQTQYF.

This sequence joins TRBV27 and TRBJ2-7; no definite D call. Looked up from germline, CDR1 is MNHEY and CDR2 is SMNVEV (reference sequence). V lost 6 bases to trimming and J lost 0 bases, with 15 bases between them. The CDR3 contains 15 residues. The CDR3 bases are TGTGCCAGCAGAAACCTCGGGTCCAGCTCCTACGAGCAGTACTTC. Translating it yields CASRNLGSSSYEQYF.

This sequence joins TRBV29-1 and TRBJ2-1, with 9 bases fitting TRBD2. The CDR3 extends over 13 amino acids. After removal of 4 bases from V and 7 bases from J, the junction contained 5 bases not matched to a gene. The germline V gene has CDR1 SQVTM and CDR2 ANQGSEA. The CDR3 sequence is CSVGTSARNEQFF. The CDR3 DNA follows: TGCAGCGTTGGGACTAGCGCCCGTAATGAGCAGTTCTTC.

The V and J genes are TRBV18 and TRBJ1-1; D uncertain. The germline CDR1 and CDR2 sequences are KGHSH and LQKENI. The V and J ends lost 6 bases and 0 bases respectively, with 14 bases between them. The CDR3 runs to 15 residues. The CDR3 sequence: CASSLSRGMNTEAFF. CDR3 sequence (DNA): TGTGCCAGCTCTTTGTCACGGGGTATGAACACTGAAGCTTTCTTT.